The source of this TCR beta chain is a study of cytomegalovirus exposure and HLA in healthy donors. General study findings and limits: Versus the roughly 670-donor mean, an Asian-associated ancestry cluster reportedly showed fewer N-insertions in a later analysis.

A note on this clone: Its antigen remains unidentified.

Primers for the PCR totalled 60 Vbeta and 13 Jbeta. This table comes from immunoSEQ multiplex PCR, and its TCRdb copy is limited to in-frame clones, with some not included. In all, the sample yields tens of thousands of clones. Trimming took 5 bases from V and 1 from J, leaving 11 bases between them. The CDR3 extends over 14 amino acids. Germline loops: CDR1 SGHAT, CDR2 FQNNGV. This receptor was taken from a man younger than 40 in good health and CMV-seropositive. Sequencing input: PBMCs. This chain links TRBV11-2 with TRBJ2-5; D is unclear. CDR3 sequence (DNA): TGTGCCAGCAGCCTGCAGGCGATCCAAGAGACCCAGTACTTC. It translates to CASSLQAIQETQYF.